Listed here is a single T cell receptor beta chain. The data originate from a study of blood T cell repertoires in COVID-19. This CDR3 has 13 residues. Germline V CDR1 and CDR2: SGHTA, FQGNSA. V was clipped by 2 bases and J by 7 bases, with 11 bases between them. Seattle patients were enrolled during active infection and followed longitudinally. Some clones are missing from TCRdb's copy, which holds only in-frame ones; the method was immunoSEQ multiplex PCR. This table holds about 410,000 clones, about 88% found once. Sequenced material: peripheral blood. The chain is built from TRBV7-2 and TRBJ1-1, with D unresolved. This receptor was identified in a woman between 40 and 55 years old with COVID-19, enrolled during active disease. CDR3 DNA: TGTGCCAGCAGCTTACAGAGGGCAGATGAAGCTTTCTTT. This sequence encodes CASSLQRADEAFF.